This entry features one T cell receptor beta chain sequence. Between the trimmed V and J ends, which lost 7 bases and 4 bases, there was a span of 12 bases. This CDR3 is built from 12 residues. Per the germline V gene, CDR1 is SGHNT and CDR2 is YYREEE (reference sequence). Time point: after dendritic cell vaccination, including at tumor progression/relapse. This sample was included in a study of glioma-infiltrating T cells after dendritic cell vaccination. For the study at large: Treatment, given 2003 to 2012, was autologous tumor lysate-pulsed dendritic cell vaccination. Dendritic cells derived from monocytes and pulsed with autologous tumor lysate formed the vaccine.

TCRdb keeps only in-frame clones here, not all; method: immunoSEQ multiplex PCR. Among 55,000 to 75,000 clones, around 83% were seen once, and the ten largest hold about a sixth. The material was blood, obtained after dendritic cell vaccination. The genes are TRBV5-4 and TRBJ2-7, with TRBD2 as a possible D gene (5 bases). The TCR comes from a human donor with glioblastoma. The CDR3 DNA reads as TGTGCCAGCGGATCTGGAGGATACGAGCAGTACTTC. Amino acid sequence: CASGSGGYEQYF. Full variable domain (missing parts from reference TRBV5-4 and TRBJ2-7): ETGVTQSPTHLIKTRGQQVTLRCSSQSGHNTVSWYQQALGQGPQFIFQYYREEENGRGNFPPRFSGLQFPNYSSELNVNALELDDSALYLCASGSGGYEQYFGPGTRLTVT.